A single sample gave rise to the 15 T cell receptor beta chains below, sequenced in a study of Ad26.COV2.S vaccination and SARS-CoV-2 variants. Profiled with immunoSEQ multiplex PCR; TCRdb holds only in-frame clones, not every one. Seen here are roughly 510,000 clones, around nine tenths observed once, and the top ten hold 10% to 15%. Noted treatment: approximately 18 received Ad26.COV2.S at low or high dose, single or two shots; 5 received placebo; per-sample allocation not given. The investigators took samples on day 63 after the first vaccine or placebo injection. The sample consisted of peripheral blood, taken in a trial of Ad26.COV2.S vaccine versus placebo. The receptors were sampled from a person aged 18-65 years who received the Ad26.COV2.S COVID-19 vaccine or a placebo.

V is TRBV14 and J is TRBJ1-3; maybe TRBD1 (6 bases). Germline V gene sequence: CDR1 SGHDN, CDR2 FVKESK. The CDR3 totals 15 residues. V lost 2 bases and J 0 bases, leaving 8 bases between the germline ends. CDR3 loop: CASSQRGSSGNTIYF. Here the CDR3 DNA reads TGTGCCAGCAGCCAAAGGGGGAGCTCTGGAAACACCATATATTTT.

To note about this clone: A much more abundant neighbour one base away suggests this may be a read error. The sample contains more than one DNA sequence encoding this CDR3. V and J are TRBV5-8 and TRBJ2-5; D unclear. Per the germline V gene, CDR1 is SGHTS and CDR2 is YDEGEE. Between the trimmed V and J ends, which lost 0 bases and 4 bases, there was a span of 1 base. This CDR3 spans 11 amino acids. Here the CDR3 reads CASSLVETQYF. The DNA of the CDR3 is TGTGCCAGCAGCTTGGTAGAGACCCAGTACTTC.

J is TRBJ2-2 and V is TRBV7-2; TRBD2 aligns across 9 bases. The CDR3 spans 18 residues. V dropped 1 base and J dropped 4; count of bases not matched to a gene: 10. Germline CDR1 SGHTA, CDR2 FQGNSA. CDR3 nucleotides: TGTGCCAGCAGCTTAGGCAACGCGGGAGGGCCTTTCACCGGGGAGCTGTTTTTT. It yields the protein CASSLGNAGGPFTGELFF.

J is TRBJ1-2 and V is TRBV27, with D unclear. This CDR3 region has 13 residues. V lost 5 bases and J 8 bases, leaving 15 bases between the germline ends. In germline, CDR1 is MNHEY, CDR2 SMNVEV (reference sequence). The CDR3 protein is CASSPPGNSGYTF. The CDR3 DNA is TGTGCCAGCAGTCCTCCGGGCAACTCGGGCTACACCTTC.

This chain links TRBV6-5 with TRBJ1-1, with D tentatively TRBD1 (5 bases). The CDR3 is 15 residues long. Germline V gene sequence: CDR1 MNHEY, CDR2 SVGAGI. V lost 7 bases to trimming and J lost 5 bases, with 20 bases between them. The CDR3 DNA follows: TGTGCCAGCACCCCGCGTCGCCAGGGCGAAACTGAAGCTTTCTTT. As protein: CASTPRRQGETEAFF.

This clone was observed once. The chain joins TRBV29-1 to TRBJ2-5; TRBD1 agrees at 9 bases. CDR1 SQVTM and CDR2 ANQGSEA come from the germline V gene. The CDR3 is made up of 13 amino acids. Trimming removed 6 bases from V and 4 bases from J; junction bases left unmatched: 6. The CDR3 spells CSVGQGVSETQYF. DNA of the CDR3: TGCAGCGTGGGACAGGGAGTGTCAGAGACCCAGTACTTC. Combining the CDR3 with reference TRBV29-1 and TRBJ2-5 gives the whole variable domain SAVISQKPSRDICQRGTSLTIQCQVDSQVTMMFWYRQQPGQSLTLIATANQGSEATYESGFVIDKFPISRPNLTFSTLTVSNMSPEDSSIYLCSVGQGVSETQYFGPGTRLLVL.

This rearrangement joins TRBV3-1 (or the pseudogene TRBV3-2) to TRBJ2-5; the D gene is possibly TRBD2 (5 bases). V was clipped by 4 bases and J by 1 base, with 10 bases between them. The CDR3 totals 14 residues. Germline loops: CDR1 LGHDT, CDR2 YNNKEL (reference sequence). CDR3 amino acids: CASSPRGPQETQYF. CDR3 nucleotide sequence: TGTGCCAGCAGCCCGCGCGGGCCCCAAGAGACCCAGTACTTC.

The rearrangement uses TRBV6-2 or TRBV6-3 and TRBJ1-2, with a possible D match to TRBD1 (6 bases). Trimming took 5 bases from V and 6 from J, leaving 13 bases between them. Per germline, CDR1 MNHEY and CDR2 SVGEGT. There are 13 residues in the CDR3. The CDR3 DNA reads as TGTGCCAGCAGTAATTCGGGACACCATGGCTACACCTTC. It specifies CASSNSGHHGYTF.

J is TRBJ1-5 and V is TRBV27; D remains ambiguous. Germline-derived CDR1 and CDR2 are MNHEY and SMNVEV (reference sequence). The CDR3 runs to 14 residues. V lost 0 bases to trimming and J lost 0 bases, with 3 bases between them. The CDR3 region is CASSLSYSNQPQHF. The CDR3 nucleotides read TGTGCCAGCAGTTTATCCTATAGCAATCAGCCCCAGCATTTT.

This clone was counted once. Other DNA variants within this sample encode the same CDR3. The chain links TRBV9 to TRBJ2-1; unclear D gene. Germline-derived CDR1 and CDR2 are SGDLS and YYNGEE. Trimming removed 0 bases from V and 1 base from J, with 8 bases in between. The CDR3 is 15 amino acids. The CDR3 DNA reads as TGTGCCAGCAGCGTAGTATCCGGGTCCTACAATGAGCAGTTCTTC. It is translated as CASSVVSGSYNEQFF.

The chain recombines TRBV9 with TRBJ1-5; D remains unclear. Trimming removed 4 bases at V and 1 base at J, with 6 bases between. The CDR3 covers 13 residues. Germline loops: CDR1 SGDLS, CDR2 YYNGEE. CDR3 sequence reads: CASSQGSNQPQHF. CDR3 DNA: TGTGCCAGCAGCCAAGGGAGCAATCAGCCCCAGCATTTT.

V is TRBV7-9 and J is TRBJ1-4, with TRBD1 identical over 8 bases. Trimming at V came to 7 bases and at J to 5 bases, leaving 9 bases not matched to a gene. Germline V gene lookup returns CDR1 SEHNR and CDR2 FQNEAQ (reference sequence). CDR3 size: 15 residues. The CDR3 sequence is CASTTWRQGNEKLFF. DNA for the CDR3: TGTGCCAGCACCACTTGGAGACAGGGGAATGAAAAACTGTTTTTT. Together with reference TRBV7-9 and TRBJ1-4, the CDR3 gives the full variable domain: DTGVSQNPRHKITKRGQNVTFRCDPISEHNRLYWYRQTLGQGPEFLTYFQNEAQLEKSRLLSDRFSAERPKGSFSTLEIQRTEQGDSAMYLCASTTWRQGNEKLFFGSGTQLSVL.

This chain connects TRBV19 to TRBJ1-5, with D unresolved. The germline V gene has CDR1 LNHDA and CDR2 SQIVND (reference sequence). Trimming removed 10 bases at V and 3 bases at J, with 16 bases between. This CDR3 region has 14 residues. The CDR3 is CATAPSASNQPQHF. In DNA, the CDR3 is TGTGCCACCGCCCCGTCTGCCTCCAATCAGCCCCAGCATTTT.

This chain uses TRBV10-3 with TRBJ2-1; the match to TRBD2 covers 8 bases. This CDR3 is built from 17 residues. With V trimmed by 10 bases and J by 8 bases, 22 bases remained unmatched. Germline assignment: CDR1 ENHRY and CDR2 SYGVKD. CDR3 amino acids: CATGGVSGFPYTDEQFF. CDR3 bases: TGTGCCACCGGGGGGGTCTCCGGGTTCCCCTACACCGATGAGCAGTTCTTC.

The CDR3, as DNA: TGTGCCAGTAGTATGACTACACAGTTTAGCAATCAGCCCCAGCATTTT. Translating gives CASSMTTQFSNQPQHF. The chain recombines TRBV19 with TRBJ1-5; D gene unclear. With 3 bases removed from V and 0 bases from J, the gap between germline ends came to 12 bases. The CDR3 has 16 residues. Germline CDR1 is LNHDA and CDR2 is SQIVND (reference sequence).